This is a list of T cell receptor beta chains from one sample in a study of blood T cell repertoires in COVID-19. Only in-frame clones appear in the TCRdb table, and some are missing; sequencing was by immunoSEQ multiplex PCR. The sample records about 24,000 clones, 81% being singletons. Sequencing input: peripheral blood. All receptors come from a man between 65 and 80 years old with acute or convalescent COVID-19. Both conserved end residues are part of each CDR3. Fields, in order: V gene, CDR3 length, clone size, D gene, J gene, CDR3 protein, CDR3 DNA. D genes are given only for firm matches. Clone size, where shown, is once, few, many, or a class for clones that have expanded.

V gene: TRBV25-1
CDR3 length: 16
clone size: .
D gene: TRBD1
J gene: TRBJ1-3
CDR3 protein: CASSESGQLSGNTIYF
CDR3 DNA: TGTGCCAGCAGTGAGTCGGGACAGCTCTCTGGAAACACCATATATTTT

V gene: TRBV4-3
CDR3 length: 14
clone size: medium-sized
D gene: .
J gene: TRBJ1-1
CDR3 protein: CASSHQAGKSEAFF
CDR3 DNA: TGCGCCAGCAGCCACCAGGCAGGGAAATCTGAAGCTTTCTTT

V gene: TRBV2
CDR3 length: 14
clone size: few
D gene: .
J gene: TRBJ1-5
CDR3 protein: CASIQDNSNQPQHF
CDR3 DNA: TGTGCCAGTATACAGGATAATAGCAATCAGCCCCAGCATTTT

V gene: TRBV11-2
CDR3 length: 17
clone size: .
D gene: TRBD1
J gene: TRBJ1-1
CDR3 protein: CASSLGGWTGPNTEAFF
CDR3 DNA: TGTGCCAGCAGCTTAGGAGGGTGGACAGGACCGAACACTGAAGCTTTCTTT

V gene: TRBV19
CDR3 length: 14
clone size: few
D gene: TRBD2
J gene: TRBJ2-2
CDR3 protein: CASRLGGVAGELFF
CDR3 DNA: TGTGCCAGTCGGCTGGGGGGGGTAGCCGGGGAGCTGTTTTTT

V gene: TRBV7-2
CDR3 length: 15
clone size: once
D gene: .
J gene: TRBJ1-5
CDR3 protein: CASSSRGYSNQPQHF
CDR3 DNA: TGTGCCAGCAGCTCGCGGGGTTATAGCAATCAGCCCCAGCATTTT

V gene: TRBV7-8
CDR3 length: 15
clone size: .
D gene: TRBD1
J gene: TRBJ2-3
CDR3 protein: CASSFPRGPGDTQYF
CDR3 DNA: TGTGCCAGCAGCTTCCCCAGGGGGCCGGGAGATACGCAGTATTTT

V gene: TRBV11-2
CDR3 length: 14
clone size: .
D gene: .
J gene: TRBJ1-6
CDR3 protein: CASSFAGVNSPLHF
CDR3 DNA: TGTGCCAGCAGCTTTGCAGGGGTTAATTCACCCCTCCACTTT

V gene: TRBV12-3/TRBV12-4
CDR3 length: 13
clone size: .
D gene: .
J gene: TRBJ2-3
CDR3 protein: CASSFNPQAPVTF
CDR3 DNA: TGTGCCAGCAGTTTTAACCCGCAAGCACCCGTCACTTTT

V gene: TRBV6-5
CDR3 length: 12
clone size: .
D gene: .
J gene: TRBJ1-6
CDR3 protein: CASSQGGAPLHF
CDR3 DNA: TGTGCCAGCAGTCAGGGTGGCGCACCCCTCCACTTT

V gene: TRBV6-5
CDR3 length: 14
clone size: .
D gene: .
J gene: TRBJ2-7
CDR3 protein: CASRQRAGTYEQYF
CDR3 DNA: TGTGCCAGCAGACAACGGGCAGGGACCTACGAGCAGTACTTC

V gene: TRBV3-1/TRBV3-2
CDR3 length: 17
clone size: .
D gene: TRBD2
J gene: TRBJ2-1
CDR3 protein: CASSRWGISGDGGEQFF
CDR3 DNA: TGTGCCAGCAGCCGCTGGGGAATTAGCGGGGACGGAGGTGAGCAGTTCTTC

V gene: TRBV6-2/TRBV6-3
CDR3 length: 14
clone size: few
D gene: .
J gene: TRBJ1-1
CDR3 protein: CASSQTTGNTEAFF
CDR3 DNA: TGTGCCAGCAGCCAGACGACAGGGAACACTGAAGCTTTCTTT

V gene: TRBV12-5
CDR3 length: 15
clone size: .
D gene: .
J gene: TRBJ2-7
CDR3 protein: CASGLVLGRPYEQYF
CDR3 DNA: TGTGCTAGTGGTTTGGTACTGGGGCGTCCCTACGAGCAGTACTTC

V gene: TRBV10-3
CDR3 length: 16
clone size: .
D gene: TRBD2
J gene: TRBJ2-2
CDR3 protein: CAISVRGGMDTGELFF
CDR3 DNA: TGTGCCATCAGCGTGCGGGGGGGGATGGACACCGGGGAGCTGTTTTTT

V gene: TRBV10-3
CDR3 length: 14
clone size: .
D gene: .
J gene: TRBJ1-1
CDR3 protein: CAISDSRGGTEAFF
CDR3 DNA: TGTGCCATCAGCGACTCCCGGGGGGGGACTGAAGCTTTCTTT

V gene: TRBV9
CDR3 length: 13
clone size: .
D gene: .
J gene: TRBJ1-1
CDR3 protein: CASSAGEGVDAFF
CDR3 DNA: TGTGCCAGCAGCGCGGGGGAGGGTGTCGATGCTTTCTTT

V gene: TRBV5-4
CDR3 length: 16
clone size: .
D gene: TRBD2
J gene: TRBJ2-5
CDR3 protein: CASSRTSGSTPETQYF
CDR3 DNA: TGTGCCAGCAGCCGGACTAGCGGGAGCACCCCAGAGACCCAGTACTTC

V gene: TRBV24-1
CDR3 length: 16
clone size: .
D gene: TRBD2
J gene: TRBJ2-2
CDR3 protein: CATSDGTKGGTGELFF
CDR3 DNA: TGTGCCACCAGTGATGGGACTAAAGGCGGTACCGGGGAGCTGTTTTTT

V gene: TRBV7-8
CDR3 length: 15
clone size: .
D gene: .
J gene: TRBJ2-7
CDR3 protein: CASSLVGGQSYEQYF
CDR3 DNA: TGTGCCAGCAGCTTAGTCGGGGGTCAATCCTACGAGCAGTACTTC

V gene: TRBV19
CDR3 length: 15
clone size: .
D gene: TRBD1
J gene: TRBJ2-3
CDR3 protein: CASSRQGAVADTQYF
CDR3 DNA: TGTGCCAGTAGCAGACAGGGGGCCGTCGCAGATACGCAGTATTTT

V gene: TRBV6-1
CDR3 length: 15
clone size: .
D gene: .
J gene: TRBJ2-1
CDR3 protein: CASSELTPTDREQFF
CDR3 DNA: TGTGCCAGCAGTGAATTAACGCCGACTGACAGGGAGCAGTTCTTC

V gene: TRBV5-8
CDR3 length: 14
clone size: .
D gene: .
J gene: TRBJ1-1
CDR3 protein: CASSLNGGGSEAFF
CDR3 DNA: TGTGCCAGCAGCTTAAATGGGGGAGGCTCTGAAGCTTTCTTT

V gene: TRBV7-8
CDR3 length: 15
clone size: .
D gene: .
J gene: TRBJ1-5
CDR3 protein: CASSPGGSHNQPQHF
CDR3 DNA: TGTGCCAGCAGCCCCGGGGGGTCCCACAATCAGCCCCAGCATTTT

V gene: TRBV7-9
CDR3 length: 16
clone size: .
D gene: .
J gene: TRBJ1-2
CDR3 protein: CASSLAQGGANYGYTF
CDR3 DNA: TGTGCCAGCAGCTTAGCCCAGGGAGGGGCTAACTATGGCTACACCTTC

V gene: TRBV5-1
CDR3 length: 15
clone size: .
D gene: .
J gene: TRBJ2-2
CDR3 protein: CASSLLAMNTGELFF
CDR3 DNA: TGCGCCAGCAGCTTGTTGGCCATGAACACCGGGGAGCTGTTTTTT

V gene: TRBV3-1/TRBV3-2
CDR3 length: 14
clone size: .
D gene: .
J gene: TRBJ2-7
CDR3 protein: CASSQHQTGGMQYF
CDR3 DNA: TGTGCCAGCAGCCAACATCAAACGGGGGGCATGCAGTACTTC

V gene: TRBV4-1
CDR3 length: 14
clone size: .
D gene: .
J gene: TRBJ2-2
CDR3 protein: CASSQSTGSGELFF
CDR3 DNA: TGCGCCAGCAGCCAGTCTACAGGCTCCGGGGAGCTGTTTTTT

V gene: TRBV7-2
CDR3 length: 13
clone size: .
D gene: .
J gene: TRBJ2-5
CDR3 protein: CASSPPEQETQYF
CDR3 DNA: TGTGCCAGCAGCCCCCCAGAACAAGAGACCCAGTACTTC

V gene: TRBV5-1
CDR3 length: 14
clone size: .
D gene: TRBD1
J gene: TRBJ2-5
CDR3 protein: CASSYLTGEETQYF
CDR3 DNA: TGCGCCAGCAGCTACCTAACAGGGGAAGAGACCCAGTACTTC

V gene: TRBV6-5
CDR3 length: 12
clone size: .
D gene: TRBD1
J gene: TRBJ1-6
CDR3 protein: CASSYSQGTLHF
CDR3 DNA: TGTGCCAGCAGTTACTCACAGGGGACCCTCCACTTT

V gene: TRBV30
CDR3 length: 11
clone size: .
D gene: .
J gene: TRBJ1-3
CDR3 protein: CAWISGNTIYF
CDR3 DNA: TGTGCCTGGATCTCCGGAAACACCATATATTTT

V gene: TRBV10-3
CDR3 length: 16
clone size: .
D gene: TRBD1
J gene: TRBJ1-1
CDR3 protein: CAISVARDSANTEAFF
CDR3 DNA: TGTGCCATCAGTGTTGCCCGGGACAGTGCGAACACTGAAGCTTTCTTT

V gene: TRBV6-6
CDR3 length: 13
clone size: .
D gene: TRBD1
J gene: TRBJ1-2
CDR3 protein: CASSSGQGGGYTF
CDR3 DNA: TGTGCCAGCAGTTCGGGACAGGGCGGTGGCTACACCTTC

V gene: TRBV2
CDR3 length: 15
clone size: .
D gene: .
J gene: TRBJ2-7
CDR3 protein: CASSEDGATFYEQYF
CDR3 DNA: TGTGCCAGCAGTGAAGATGGGGCGACCTTTTACGAGCAGTACTTC

V gene: TRBV9
CDR3 length: 14
clone size: .
D gene: TRBD1
J gene: TRBJ1-3
CDR3 protein: CASSGPQGDYTIYF
CDR3 DNA: TGTGCCAGCAGCGGGCCACAGGGGGATTACACCATATATTTT

V gene: TRBV20-1
CDR3 length: 13
clone size: .
D gene: .
J gene: TRBJ2-5
CDR3 protein: CSASSGLGETQYF
CDR3 DNA: TGCAGTGCTAGTTCAGGGTTGGGAGAGACCCAGTACTTC

V gene: TRBV4-2
CDR3 length: 18
clone size: once
D gene: .
J gene: TRBJ1-4
CDR3 protein: CASSQEMGGGRTFEKLFF
CDR3 DNA: TGTGCCAGCAGCCAAGAAATGGGAGGGGGGCGTACTTTTGAAAAACTGTTTTTT

V gene: TRBV9
CDR3 length: 16
clone size: .
D gene: TRBD1
J gene: TRBJ2-2
CDR3 protein: CASSVGTGKFTGELFF
CDR3 DNA: TGTGCCAGCAGCGTAGGGACAGGGAAGTTCACCGGGGAGCTGTTTTTT

V gene: TRBV6-2/TRBV6-3
CDR3 length: 18
clone size: .
D gene: .
J gene: TRBJ1-6
CDR3 protein: CASSYLLSNDRNHSPLHF
CDR3 DNA: TGTGCCAGCAGTTACCTTTTAAGTAACGACAGGAACCATTCACCCCTCCACTTT

V gene: TRBV5-5
CDR3 length: 12
clone size: .
D gene: .
J gene: TRBJ2-5
CDR3 protein: CASSFNVETQYF
CDR3 DNA: TGTGCCAGCAGCTTCAATGTGGAGACCCAGTACTTC

V gene: TRBV11-2
CDR3 length: 12
clone size: .
D gene: .
J gene: TRBJ2-7
CDR3 protein: CASSLPSGGEYF
CDR3 DNA: TGTGCCAGCAGCTTACCTTCCGGTGGTGAGTACTTC

V gene: TRBV6-2/TRBV6-3
CDR3 length: 15
clone size: .
D gene: TRBD1
J gene: TRBJ2-1
CDR3 protein: CASSVLRQGANEQFF
CDR3 DNA: TGTGCCAGCAGCGTCCTTAGACAGGGAGCCAATGAGCAGTTCTTC

V gene: TRBV24-1
CDR3 length: 16
clone size: .
D gene: TRBD1
J gene: TRBJ1-1
CDR3 protein: CATSDLDRGRDTEAFF
CDR3 DNA: TGTGCCACCAGTGATTTGGACAGGGGGCGGGACACTGAAGCTTTCTTT

V gene: TRBV11-2
CDR3 length: 16
clone size: .
D gene: TRBD2
J gene: TRBJ2-3
CDR3 protein: CASSLGGAGGTDTQYF
CDR3 DNA: TGTGCCAGCAGCTTAGGAGGAGCGGGAGGGACCGATACGCAGTATTTT

V gene: TRBV19
CDR3 length: 15
clone size: .
D gene: TRBD1
J gene: TRBJ1-6
CDR3 protein: CASSPRGGLNSPLHF
CDR3 DNA: TGTGCCAGTAGCCCCCGAGGGGGCCTGAATTCACCCCTCCACTTT

V gene: TRBV7-6
CDR3 length: 14
clone size: .
D gene: .
J gene: TRBJ1-2
CDR3 protein: CASSPPGGYYGYTF
CDR3 DNA: TGTGCCAGCAGCCCTCCGGGGGGCTACTATGGCTACACCTTC

V gene: TRBV7-2
CDR3 length: 13
clone size: .
D gene: TRBD2
J gene: TRBJ2-2
CDR3 protein: CASSSGSAGELFF
CDR3 DNA: TGTGCCAGCAGTAGCGGGAGTGCCGGGGAGCTGTTTTTT

V gene: TRBV5-1
CDR3 length: 17
clone size: .
D gene: TRBD2
J gene: TRBJ2-5
CDR3 protein: CASSLAPRTSGTETQYF
CDR3 DNA: TGCGCCAGCAGCTTGGCCCCACGGACTAGCGGGACTGAGACCCAGTACTTC

V gene: TRBV5-3
CDR3 length: 15
clone size: .
D gene: TRBD1
J gene: TRBJ2-5
CDR3 protein: CARSWTGPSGETQYF
CDR3 DNA: TGTGCCAGAAGCTGGACAGGTCCTAGTGGAGAGACCCAGTACTTC

V gene: TRBV7-6
CDR3 length: 17
clone size: few
D gene: TRBD2
J gene: TRBJ2-1
CDR3 protein: CASSLALASGRGGKQFF
CDR3 DNA: TGTGCCAGCAGCTTAGCGCTGGCTAGCGGGAGGGGTGGTAAGCAGTTCTTC

V gene: TRBV2
CDR3 length: 17
clone size: .
D gene: .
J gene: TRBJ2-6
CDR3 protein: CASSGWDKQSGANVLTF
CDR3 DNA: TGTGCCAGCAGTGGGTGGGACAAGCAGTCTGGGGCCAACGTCCTGACTTTC

V gene: TRBV4-3
CDR3 length: 15
clone size: .
D gene: TRBD1
J gene: TRBJ2-7
CDR3 protein: CASSQTQGNSYEQYF
CDR3 DNA: TGCGCCAGCAGCCAGACACAGGGGAACTCCTACGAGCAGTACTTC

V gene: TRBV18
CDR3 length: 15
clone size: .
D gene: TRBD2
J gene: TRBJ2-1
CDR3 protein: CASSPRLAGDNEQFF
CDR3 DNA: TGTGCCAGCTCACCCAGACTAGCGGGGGACAATGAGCAGTTCTTC

V gene: TRBV20-1
CDR3 length: 11
clone size: .
D gene: .
J gene: TRBJ2-4
CDR3 protein: CSAPGQNIQYF
CDR3 DNA: TGCAGTGCCCCGGGTCAAAACATTCAGTACTTC

V gene: TRBV11-2
CDR3 length: 17
clone size: .
D gene: .
J gene: TRBJ2-2
CDR3 protein: CASSSRTSGQNTGELFF
CDR3 DNA: TGTGCCAGCAGCTCCCGTACCAGCGGGCAGAACACCGGGGAGCTGTTTTTT

V gene: TRBV7-2
CDR3 length: 13
clone size: once
D gene: TRBD1
J gene: TRBJ2-3
CDR3 protein: CASSLDRGDTQYF
CDR3 DNA: TGTGCCAGCAGCTTAGACAGGGGAGATACGCAGTATTTT

V gene: TRBV5-1
CDR3 length: 12
clone size: .
D gene: .
J gene: TRBJ2-2
CDR3 protein: CASSLGGGELFF
CDR3 DNA: TGCGCCAGCAGCTTGGGAGGCGGGGAGCTGTTTTTT

V gene: TRBV7-2
CDR3 length: 13
clone size: .
D gene: .
J gene: TRBJ2-2
CDR3 protein: CASRASVTGELFF
CDR3 DNA: TGTGCCAGCCGGGCTAGCGTAACCGGGGAGCTGTTTTTT